Here is one T cell receptor (beta chain) with its context. The TCR beta CDR3 regions underwent amplification using RNA transcripts as the source. The HTBI set primed first-round TCR CDR3 RT-PCR. TCRdb independently ran MiXCR on the multiplex PCR reads; one entry per CDR3 protein. The sample yields some 740,000 distinct CDR3 sequences, 14% seen once. The germline gives CDR1 SGHTA, CDR2 FQGNSA. CDR3 size: 15 residues. Between the trimmed V and J ends, which lost 7 bases and 0 bases, there was a span of 10 bases. The record originates from a study of T cells in Graves' hyperthyroidism and ophthalmopathy. For the diagnoses, clinical symptoms, serum thyroxine and TRAb, thyroid ultrasound and orbital computed tomography were used.

Material for sequencing was blood. The sequence came from a young woman with Graves' hyperthyroidism. This chain uses TRBV7-2 with TRBJ2-6; no firm D call. The CDR3 sequence: CASTPGRSGANVLTF. The CDR3 nucleotides read TGTGCCAGCACCCCCGGGCGCTCTGGGGCCAACGTCCTGACTTTC.